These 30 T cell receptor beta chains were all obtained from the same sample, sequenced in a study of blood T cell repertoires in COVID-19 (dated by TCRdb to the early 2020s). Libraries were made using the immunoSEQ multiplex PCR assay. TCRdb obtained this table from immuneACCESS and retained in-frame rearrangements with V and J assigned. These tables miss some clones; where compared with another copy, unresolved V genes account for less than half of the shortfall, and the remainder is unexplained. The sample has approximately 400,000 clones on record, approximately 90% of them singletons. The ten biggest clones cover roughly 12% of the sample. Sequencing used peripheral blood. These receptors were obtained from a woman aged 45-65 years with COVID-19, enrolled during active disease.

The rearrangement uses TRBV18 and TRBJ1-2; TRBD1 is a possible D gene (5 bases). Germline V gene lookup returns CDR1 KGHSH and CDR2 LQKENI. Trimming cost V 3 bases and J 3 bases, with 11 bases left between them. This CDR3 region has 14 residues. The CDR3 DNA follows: TGTGCCAGCTCACCGGGGGGATTGGACTATGGCTACACCTTC. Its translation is CASSPGGLDYGYTF.

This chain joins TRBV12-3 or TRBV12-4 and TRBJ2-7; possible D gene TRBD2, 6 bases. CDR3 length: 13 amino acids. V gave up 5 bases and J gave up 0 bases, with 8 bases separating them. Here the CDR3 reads CASSQGLSYEQYF. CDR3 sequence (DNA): TGTGCCAGCAGTCAGGGACTCTCCTACGAGCAGTACTTC.

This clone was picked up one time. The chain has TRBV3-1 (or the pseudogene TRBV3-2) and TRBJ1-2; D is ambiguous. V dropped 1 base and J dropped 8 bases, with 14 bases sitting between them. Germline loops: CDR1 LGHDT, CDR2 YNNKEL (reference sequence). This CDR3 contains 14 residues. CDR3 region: CASSQGESPWGYTF. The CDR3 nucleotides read TGTGCCAGCAGCCAAGGGGAGTCCCCTTGGGGCTACACCTTC.

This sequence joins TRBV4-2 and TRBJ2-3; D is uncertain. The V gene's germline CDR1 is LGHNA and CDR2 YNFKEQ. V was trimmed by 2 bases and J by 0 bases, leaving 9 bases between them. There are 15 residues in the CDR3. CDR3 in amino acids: CASSQITGSTDTQYF. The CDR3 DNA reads TGTGCCAGCAGCCAAATCACGGGTAGCACAGATACGCAGTATTTT.

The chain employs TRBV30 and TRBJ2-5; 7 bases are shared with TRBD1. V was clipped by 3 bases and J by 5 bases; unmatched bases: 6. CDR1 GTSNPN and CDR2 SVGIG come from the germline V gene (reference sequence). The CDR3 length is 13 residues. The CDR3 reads CAWRRKTGETQYF. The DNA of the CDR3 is TGTGCCTGGAGACGTAAGACAGGGGAGACCCAGTACTTC.

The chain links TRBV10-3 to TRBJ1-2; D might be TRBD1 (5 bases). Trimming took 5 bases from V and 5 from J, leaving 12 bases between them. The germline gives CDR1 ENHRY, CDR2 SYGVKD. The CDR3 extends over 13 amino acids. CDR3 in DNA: TGTGCCATCAGTCTGGGGGGAGGATATGGCTACACCTTC. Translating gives CAISLGGGYGYTF.

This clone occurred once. In DNA form, the CDR3 reads TGCGCCAGCAGCCAAGATACGAGCGGGGGGCCCTCCTACAATGAGCAGTTCTTC. It codes for CASSQDTSGGPSYNEQFF. The chain employs TRBV4-1 and TRBJ2-1; 9 bases map to TRBD2. This CDR3 is built from 18 residues. V lost 0 bases, J lost 0 bases, and 6 bases stayed unmatched. The germline V gene encodes CDR1 MGHRA and CDR2 YSYEKL.

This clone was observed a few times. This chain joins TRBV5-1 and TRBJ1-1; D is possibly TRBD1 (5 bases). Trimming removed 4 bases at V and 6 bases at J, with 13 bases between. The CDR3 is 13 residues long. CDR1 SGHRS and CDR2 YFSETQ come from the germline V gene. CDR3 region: CASSPGVRAEAFF. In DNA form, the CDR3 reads TGCGCCAGCAGCCCGGGGGTTCGGGCTGAAGCTTTCTTT.

The CDR3 coding sequence is TGTGCCAGTAGTATAGGACAGGGCTACTCCGGGAGCTACACCTTC. Translation gives CASSIGQGYSGSYTF. V and J are TRBV19 and TRBJ1-2; 7 nucleotides agree with TRBD1. The CDR3 runs to 15 residues. After removal of 1 base from V and 9 bases from J, the junction contained 11 bases not matched to a gene. Germline CDR1 and CDR2: LNHDA and SQIVND (reference sequence).

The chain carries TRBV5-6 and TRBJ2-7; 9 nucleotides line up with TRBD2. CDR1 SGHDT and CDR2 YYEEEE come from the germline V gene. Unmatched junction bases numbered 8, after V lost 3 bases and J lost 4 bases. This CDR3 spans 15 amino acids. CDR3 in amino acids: CASSSNTGLAYEQYF. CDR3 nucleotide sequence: TGTGCCAGCAGCTCGAACACGGGACTAGCTTACGAGCAGTACTTC.

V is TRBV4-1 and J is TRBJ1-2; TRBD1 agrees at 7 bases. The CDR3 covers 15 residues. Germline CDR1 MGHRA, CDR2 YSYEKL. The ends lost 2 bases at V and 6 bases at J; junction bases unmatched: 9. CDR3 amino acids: CASSQPGRDSDGYTF. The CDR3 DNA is TGCGCCAGCAGCCAACCGGGCCGGGACAGCGATGGCTACACCTTC.

The CDR3 coding sequence is TGTGCCAGCAGCCAAGTGGGTGACTCGGCCTACAATGAGCAGTTCTTC. As protein: CASSQVGDSAYNEQFF. The chain has TRBV3-1 (or the pseudogene TRBV3-2) and TRBJ2-1, with D uncertain. CDR3 length: 16 amino acids. V was pared by 1 base and J by 2 bases, with 12 bases between. CDR1 is LGHDT and CDR2 is YNNKEL in the germline V gene (reference sequence).

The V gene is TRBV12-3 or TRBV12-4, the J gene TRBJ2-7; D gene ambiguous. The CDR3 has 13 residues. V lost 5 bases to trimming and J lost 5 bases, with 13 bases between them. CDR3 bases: TGTGCCAGCAGTCCCCCAGAAGTCCACGAGCAGTACTTC. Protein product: CASSPPEVHEQYF.

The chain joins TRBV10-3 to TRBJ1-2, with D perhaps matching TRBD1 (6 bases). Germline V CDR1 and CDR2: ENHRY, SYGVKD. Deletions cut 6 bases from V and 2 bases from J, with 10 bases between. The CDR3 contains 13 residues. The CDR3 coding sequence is TGTGCCATCAGCGGACAGACAAACTATGGCTACACCTTC. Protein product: CAISGQTNYGYTF.

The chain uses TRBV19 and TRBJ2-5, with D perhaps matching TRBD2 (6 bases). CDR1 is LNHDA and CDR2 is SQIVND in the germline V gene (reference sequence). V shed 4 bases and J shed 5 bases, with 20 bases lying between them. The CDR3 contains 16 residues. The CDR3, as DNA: TGTGCCAGTAGTACCCCCTTGCGGGGTGCGGGGGAGACCCAGTACTTC. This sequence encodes CASSTPLRGAGETQYF.

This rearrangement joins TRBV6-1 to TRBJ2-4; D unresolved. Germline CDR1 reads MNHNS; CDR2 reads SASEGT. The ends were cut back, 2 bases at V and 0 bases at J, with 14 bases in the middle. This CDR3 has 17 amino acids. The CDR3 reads CASSELVERIAKNIQYF. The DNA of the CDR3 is TGTGCCAGCAGTGAACTTGTAGAGAGAATAGCCAAAAACATTCAGTACTTC.

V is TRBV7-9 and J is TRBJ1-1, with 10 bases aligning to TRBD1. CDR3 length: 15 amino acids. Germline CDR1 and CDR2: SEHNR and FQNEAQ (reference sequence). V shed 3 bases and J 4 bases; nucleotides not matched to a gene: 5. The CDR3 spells CASSFRGQGSTEAFF. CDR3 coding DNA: TGTGCCAGCAGCTTTCGGGGACAGGGGTCCACTGAAGCTTTCTTT.

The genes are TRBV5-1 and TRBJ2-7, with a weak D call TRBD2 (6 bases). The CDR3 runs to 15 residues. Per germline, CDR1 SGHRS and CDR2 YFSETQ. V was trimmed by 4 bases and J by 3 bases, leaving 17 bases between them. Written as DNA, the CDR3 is TGCGCCAGCAGCCCGGAGGCGGGGCGCTACTACGAGCAGTACTTC. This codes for CASSPEAGRYYEQYF.

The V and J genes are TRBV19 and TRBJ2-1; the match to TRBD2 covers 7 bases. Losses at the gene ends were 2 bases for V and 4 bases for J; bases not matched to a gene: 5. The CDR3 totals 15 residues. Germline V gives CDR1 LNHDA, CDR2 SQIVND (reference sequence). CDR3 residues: CASSITAGPYNEQFF. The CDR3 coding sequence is TGTGCCAGTAGTATAACAGCGGGGCCTTACAATGAGCAGTTCTTC.

CDR3 sequence: CASSEGTGKDTQYF. The CDR3 nucleotides are TGTGCCAGCAGTGAAGGGACAGGGAAAGATACGCAGTATTTT. The chain joins TRBV2 to TRBJ2-3; 8 positions match TRBD1. Germline values: CDR1 SNHLY, CDR2 FYNNEI. The V segment lost 1 base and the J segment 5 bases; nucleotides outside the gene matches: 2. This CDR3 is 14 amino acids long.

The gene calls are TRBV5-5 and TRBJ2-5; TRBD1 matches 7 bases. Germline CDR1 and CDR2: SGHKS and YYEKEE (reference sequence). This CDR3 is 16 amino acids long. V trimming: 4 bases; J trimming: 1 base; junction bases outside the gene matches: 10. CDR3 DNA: TGTGCCAGCAGCCCCCTGACAGGGAGTCTCCAAGAGACCCAGTACTTC. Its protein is CASSPLTGSLQETQYF.

The chain's CDR3 is CASSQGSTGGLRYTF. The CDR3 DNA reads TGTGCCAGCAGCCAGGGTTCTACAGGGGGTCTGCGCTACACCTTC. The rearrangement joins TRBV3-1 (or the pseudogene TRBV3-2) to TRBJ1-2; 8 positions agree with TRBD1. Per germline, CDR1 LGHDT and CDR2 YNNKEL (reference sequence). V shed 3 bases, J shed 9 bases, and the junction held 12 bases outside the gene matches. The CDR3 totals 15 residues.

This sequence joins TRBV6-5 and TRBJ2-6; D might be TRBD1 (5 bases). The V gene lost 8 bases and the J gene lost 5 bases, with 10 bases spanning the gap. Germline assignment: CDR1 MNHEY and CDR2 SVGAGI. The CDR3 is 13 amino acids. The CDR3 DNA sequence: TGTGCCAGCGCCCCAGGGCGGGCCAACGTCCTGACTTTC. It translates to CASAPGRANVLTF.

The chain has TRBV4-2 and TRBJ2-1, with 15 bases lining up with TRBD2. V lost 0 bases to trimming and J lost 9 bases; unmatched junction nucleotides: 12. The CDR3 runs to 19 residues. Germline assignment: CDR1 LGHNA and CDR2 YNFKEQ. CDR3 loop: CASSQDSAGTSGGSPEQFF. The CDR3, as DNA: TGTGCCAGCAGCCAAGATTCTGCCGGGACTAGCGGGGGGTCTCCTGAGCAGTTCTTC.

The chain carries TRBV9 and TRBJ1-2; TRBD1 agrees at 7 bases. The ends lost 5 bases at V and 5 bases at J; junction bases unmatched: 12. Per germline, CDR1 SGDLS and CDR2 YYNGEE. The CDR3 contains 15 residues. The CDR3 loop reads CASRFPRGQIYGYTF. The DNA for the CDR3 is TGTGCCAGCAGGTTTCCCCGGGGACAGATATATGGCTACACCTTC. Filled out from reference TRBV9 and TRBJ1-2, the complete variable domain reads DSGVTQTPKHLITATGQRVTLRCSPRSGDLSVYWYQQSLDQGLQFLIQYYNGEERAKGNILERFSAQQFPDLHSELNLSSLELGDSALYFCASRFPRGQIYGYTFGSGTRLTVV.

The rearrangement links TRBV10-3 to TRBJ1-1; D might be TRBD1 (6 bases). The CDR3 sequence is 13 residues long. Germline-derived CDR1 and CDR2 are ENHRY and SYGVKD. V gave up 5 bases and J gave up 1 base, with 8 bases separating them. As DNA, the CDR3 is TGTGCCATCAGTTCACAGGGGAACACTGAAGCTTTCTTT. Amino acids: CAISSQGNTEAFF.

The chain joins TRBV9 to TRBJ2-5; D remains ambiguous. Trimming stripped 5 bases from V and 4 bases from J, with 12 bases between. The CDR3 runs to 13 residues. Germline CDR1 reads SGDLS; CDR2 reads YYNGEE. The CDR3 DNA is TGTGCCAGCAGTAGCTATCCCCCAGAGACCCAGTACTTC. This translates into CASSSYPPETQYF.

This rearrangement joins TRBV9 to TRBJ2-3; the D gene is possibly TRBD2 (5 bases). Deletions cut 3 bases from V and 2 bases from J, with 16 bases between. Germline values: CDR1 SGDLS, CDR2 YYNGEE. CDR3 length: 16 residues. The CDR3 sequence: CASSADTGGYTDTQYF. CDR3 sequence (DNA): TGTGCCAGCAGCGCCGATACTGGAGGATACACAGATACGCAGTATTTT.

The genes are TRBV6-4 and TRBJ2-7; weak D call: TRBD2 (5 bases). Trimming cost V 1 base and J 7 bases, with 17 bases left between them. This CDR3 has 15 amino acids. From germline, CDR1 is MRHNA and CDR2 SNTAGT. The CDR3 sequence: CASSDFSSRSGEQYF. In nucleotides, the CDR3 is TGTGCCAGCAGTGACTTCTCTAGCCGGTCCGGTGAGCAGTACTTC.

Here the CDR3 reads CAWISPGRPMNTEAFF. The CDR3 bases are TGTGCCTGGATTTCCCCGGGAAGGCCTATGAACACTGAAGCTTTCTTT. The genes are TRBV30 and TRBJ1-1; D ambiguous. The germline V gene encodes CDR1 GTSNPN and CDR2 SVGIG (reference sequence). This CDR3 is built from 16 residues. The V gene lost 4 bases and the J gene lost 0 bases, with 18 bases spanning the gap.